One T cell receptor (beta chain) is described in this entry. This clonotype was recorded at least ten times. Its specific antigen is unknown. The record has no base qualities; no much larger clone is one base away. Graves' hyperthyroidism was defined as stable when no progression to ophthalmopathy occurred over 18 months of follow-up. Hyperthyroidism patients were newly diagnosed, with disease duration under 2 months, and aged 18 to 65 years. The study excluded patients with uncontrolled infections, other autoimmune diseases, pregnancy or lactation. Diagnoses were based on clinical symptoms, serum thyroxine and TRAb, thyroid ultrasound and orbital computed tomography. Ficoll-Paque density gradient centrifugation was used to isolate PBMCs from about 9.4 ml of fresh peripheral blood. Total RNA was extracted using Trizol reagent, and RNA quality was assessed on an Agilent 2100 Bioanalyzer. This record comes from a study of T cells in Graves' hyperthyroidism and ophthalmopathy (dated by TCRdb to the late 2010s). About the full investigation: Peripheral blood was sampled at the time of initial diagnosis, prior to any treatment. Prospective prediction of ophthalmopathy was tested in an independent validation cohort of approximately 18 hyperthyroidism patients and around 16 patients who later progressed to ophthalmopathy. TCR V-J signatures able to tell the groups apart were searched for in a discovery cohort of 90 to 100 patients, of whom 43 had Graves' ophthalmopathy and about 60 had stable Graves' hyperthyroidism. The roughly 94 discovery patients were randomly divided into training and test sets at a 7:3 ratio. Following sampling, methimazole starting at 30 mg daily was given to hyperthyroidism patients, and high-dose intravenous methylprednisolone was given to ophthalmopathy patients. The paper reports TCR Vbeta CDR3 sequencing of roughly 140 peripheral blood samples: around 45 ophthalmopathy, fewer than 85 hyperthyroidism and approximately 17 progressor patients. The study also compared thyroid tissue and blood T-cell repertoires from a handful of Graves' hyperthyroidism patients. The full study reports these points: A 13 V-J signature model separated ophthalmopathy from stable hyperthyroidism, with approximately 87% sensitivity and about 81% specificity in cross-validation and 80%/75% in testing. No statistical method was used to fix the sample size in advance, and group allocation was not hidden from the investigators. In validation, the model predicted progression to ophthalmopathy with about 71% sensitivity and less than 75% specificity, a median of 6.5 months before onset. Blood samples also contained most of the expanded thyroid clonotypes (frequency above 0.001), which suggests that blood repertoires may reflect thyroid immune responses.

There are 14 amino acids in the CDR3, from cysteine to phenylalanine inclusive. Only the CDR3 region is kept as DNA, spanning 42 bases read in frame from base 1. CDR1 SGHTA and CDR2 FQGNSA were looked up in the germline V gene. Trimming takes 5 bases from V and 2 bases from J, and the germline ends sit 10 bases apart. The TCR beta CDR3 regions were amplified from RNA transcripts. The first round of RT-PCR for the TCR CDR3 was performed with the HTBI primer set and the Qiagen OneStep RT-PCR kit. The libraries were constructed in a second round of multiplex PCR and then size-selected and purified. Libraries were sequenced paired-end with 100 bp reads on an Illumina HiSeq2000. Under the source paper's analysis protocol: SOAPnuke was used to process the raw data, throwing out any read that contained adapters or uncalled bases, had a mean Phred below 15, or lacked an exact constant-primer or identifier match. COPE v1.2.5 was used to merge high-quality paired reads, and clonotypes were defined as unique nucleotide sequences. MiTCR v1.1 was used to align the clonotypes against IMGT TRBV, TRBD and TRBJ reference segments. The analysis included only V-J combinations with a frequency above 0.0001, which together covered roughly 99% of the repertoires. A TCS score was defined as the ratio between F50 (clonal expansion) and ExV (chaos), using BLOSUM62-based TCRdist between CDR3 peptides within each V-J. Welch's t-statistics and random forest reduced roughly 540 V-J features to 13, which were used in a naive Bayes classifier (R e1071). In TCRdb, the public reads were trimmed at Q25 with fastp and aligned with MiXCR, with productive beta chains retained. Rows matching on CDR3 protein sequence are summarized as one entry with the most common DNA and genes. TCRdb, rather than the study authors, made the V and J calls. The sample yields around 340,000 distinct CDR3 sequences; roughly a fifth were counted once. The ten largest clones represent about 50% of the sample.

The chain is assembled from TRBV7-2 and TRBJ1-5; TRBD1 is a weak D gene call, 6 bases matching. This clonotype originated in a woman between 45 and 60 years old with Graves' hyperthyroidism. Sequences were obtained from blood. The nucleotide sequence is TGTGCCAGCAGCGCCAGGGGCGGCAATCAGCCCCAGCATTTT. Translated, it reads CASSARGGNQPQHF.